These 32 T cell receptor beta chains were all obtained from the same sample, sequenced in a study of monozygotic twins with cystic fibrosis. Profiling relied on immunoSEQ multiplex PCR, and the TCRdb table lists in-frame clones only, not all of them. This sample carries around 9,500 clones, 98% to 99% of them seen once, and the ten largest clones take 0.2% to 0.3%. Sequences were obtained from blood. These receptors were taken from a girl aged 2 to 9 with cystic fibrosis.

The chain has TRBV14 and TRBJ2-7, with D perhaps TRBD1 (6 bases). The germline V gene has CDR1 SGHDN and CDR2 FVKESK. V was trimmed by 8 bases and J by 6 bases, leaving 17 bases between them. The CDR3 length is 13 residues. For the CDR3, the DNA is TGTGCCAGCTCCTCTCATCAGGGGTCCGAGCAGTACTTC. Protein: CASSSHQGSEQYF.

J is TRBJ2-5 and V is TRBV20-1; the D is unclear. Trimming stripped 5 bases from V and 2 bases from J, with 6 bases between. CDR1 DFQATT and CDR2 SNEGSKA come from the germline V gene (reference sequence). The CDR3 is 11 residues long. This chain's CDR3 is CSAEQQETQYF. CDR3 in DNA: TGCAGTGCTGAGCAGCAAGAGACCCAGTACTTC.

This chain connects TRBV6-6 to TRBJ2-5; maybe TRBD1 (6 bases). Trimming left V 2 bases short and J 0 bases short, with 10 bases between. Germline CDR1 is MNHNY and CDR2 is SVGAGI (reference sequence). The CDR3 runs to 15 residues. CDR3 sequence reads: CASSYLDRYQETQYF. The CDR3 coding sequence is TGTGCCAGCAGTTACCTTGACAGGTACCAAGAGACCCAGTACTTC.

The chain links TRBV7-9 to TRBJ2-2; the match to TRBD1 covers 9 bases. The germline gives CDR1 SEHNR, CDR2 FQNEAQ (reference sequence). The length of the CDR3 is 16 residues. J lost 5 bases, V lost 5 bases, and 9 bases had no gene match. The CDR3 DNA is TGTGCCAGCAGCGCCTGGACAGGGGTTCGGACCGGGGAGCTGTTTTTT. Protein: CASSAWTGVRTGELFF.

The CDR3 region is CASSQPLQGNTIYF. The DNA for the CDR3 is TGTGCCAGCTCACAACCACTCCAGGGAAACACCATATATTTT. This chain joins TRBV18 and TRBJ1-3; D gene unclear. With 4 bases removed from V and 4 bases from J, the gap between germline ends came to 11 bases. CDR1 is KGHSH, CDR2 LQKENI, per germline. The CDR3 has 14 residues. Using reference TRBV18 and TRBJ1-3 for the parts outside the CDR3, the full variable domain is NAGVMQNPRHLVRRRGQEARLRCSPMKGHSHVYWYRQLPEEGLKFMVYLQKENIIDESGMPKERFSAEFPKEGPSILRIQQVVRGDSAAYFCASSQPLQGNTIYFGEGSWLTVV.

The rearrangement joins TRBV10-3 to TRBJ2-5; no clear D. This CDR3 is 12 amino acids long. The V end lost 2 bases, the J end lost 5 bases, and 6 bases lay between the germline ends. Germline CDR1 is ENHRY and CDR2 is SYGVKD. The CDR3 loop reads CAISEGLETQYF. Here the CDR3 DNA reads TGTGCCATCAGTGAGGGGTTGGAGACCCAGTACTTC.

As DNA, the CDR3 is TGTGCCTGGAGTGCCTCTCGGACGGTCATTTATAGCAATCAGCCCCAGCATTTT. This codes for CAWSASRTVIYSNQPQHF. The J gene is TRBJ1-5, the V gene TRBV30; D not certain. The CDR3 extends over 18 amino acids. Trimming took 1 base from V and 0 from J, leaving 19 bases between them. Germline V gives CDR1 GTSNPN, CDR2 SVGIG (reference sequence).

This chain joins TRBV5-6 and TRBJ2-7, with 11 bases matching TRBD2. The CDR3 runs 18 residues. Unmatched junction bases numbered 13, after V lost 4 bases and J lost 1 base. CDR1 SGHDT and CDR2 YYEEEE come from the germline V gene. In DNA form, the CDR3 reads TGTGCCAGCAGCCACGGGACAGCCCCTAGCGGGAGGTCCTACGAGCAGTACTTC. This translates into CASSHGTAPSGRSYEQYF.

The chain carries TRBV7-9 and TRBJ2-1; 7 bases are a match to TRBD2. V trimming: 0 bases; J trimming: 5 bases; junction bases outside the gene matches: 7. CDR3 size: 16 residues. CDR1 and CDR2 (germline): SEHNR, FQNEAQ (reference sequence). In DNA form, the CDR3 reads TGTGCCAGCAGCTTAGCGTCGGGGGGTAGAAACAATGAGCAGTTCTTC. It codes for CASSLASGGRNNEQFF. The full variable domain, in which reference TRBV7-9 and TRBJ2-1 provide the parts outside the CDR3, is DTGVSQNPRHKITKRGQNVTFRCDPISEHNRLYWYRQTLGQGPEFLTYFQNEAQLEKSRLLSDRFSAERPKGSFSTLEIQRTEQGDSAMYLCASSLASGGRNNEQFFGPGTRLTVL.

The chain uses TRBV27 and TRBJ2-1; D is undetermined. CDR1 is MNHEY, CDR2 SMNVEV, per germline (reference sequence). With 5 bases removed from V and 4 bases from J, the gap between germline ends came to 6 bases. The CDR3 covers 12 residues. The CDR3 loop reads CASSDPYNEQFF. The CDR3 nucleotides read TGTGCCAGCAGTGATCCATACAATGAGCAGTTCTTC.

CDR3 residues: CASSPAGTSGRYNEQFF. As DNA, the CDR3 is TGTGCCAGCTCACCCGCAGGGACTAGCGGGAGGTACAATGAGCAGTTCTTC. This chain connects TRBV18 to TRBJ2-1; 15 nucleotides agree with TRBD2. This CDR3 region has 17 residues. The germline V gene encodes CDR1 KGHSH and CDR2 LQKENI. J gave up 4 bases and V 3 bases, and 4 bases lay outside the gene matches.

The chain employs TRBV25-1 and TRBJ2-1; no clear D. This CDR3 comprises 14 residues. Germline assignment: CDR1 MGHDK and CDR2 SYGVNS. V was pared by 0 bases and J by 7 bases, with 10 bases between. DNA for the CDR3: TGTGCCAGCAGTGAATACGGTACTCTGAATGAGCAGTTCTTC. This sequence encodes CASSEYGTLNEQFF. Drawing the rest from reference TRBV25-1 and TRBJ2-1, the complete variable domain is EADIYQTPRYLVIGTGKKITLECSQTMGHDKMYWYQQDPGMELHLIHYSYGVNSTEKGDLSSESTVSRIRTEHFPLTLESARPSHTSQYLCASSEYGTLNEQFFGPGTRLTVL.

The chain joins TRBV28 to TRBJ2-7; 8 bases are shared with TRBD1. This CDR3 is 16 amino acids long. The ends lost 5 bases at V and 3 bases at J; junction bases unmatched: 12. Germline CDR1 is MDHEN and CDR2 is SYDVKM. CDR3 sequence (DNA): TGTGCCAGCAGTATACAATCTGGACAGGGATACTACGAGCAGTACTTC. As protein: CASSIQSGQGYYEQYF.

The chain has TRBV7-2 and TRBJ2-7; D gene uncertain. Per germline, CDR1 SGHTA and CDR2 FQGNSA. CDR3 size: 14 residues. V dropped 2 bases and J dropped 1 base, with 9 bases sitting between them. CDR3 DNA: TGTGCCAGCAGCTTACAGCAGTCATCCTACGAGCAGTACTTC. This sequence encodes CASSLQQSSYEQYF.

In DNA, the CDR3 is TGTGCCAGCAGCCGAGGGGGATTGAACACCGGGGAGCTGTTTTTT. It codes for CASSRGGLNTGELFF. The chain combines TRBV7-2 with TRBJ2-2; possibly TRBD1 for D (6 bases). This CDR3 has 15 residues. In germline, CDR1 is SGHTA, CDR2 FQGNSA. V was trimmed by 5 bases and J by 1 base, leaving 11 bases between them.

This clone has a single count. The V gene is TRBV13, the J gene TRBJ2-7; 8 nucleotides line up with TRBD1. Trimming at V came to 3 bases and at J to 3 bases, leaving 10 bases not matched to a gene. CDR1 and CDR2 from the germline V gene are PRHDT and FYEKMQ (reference sequence). The length of the CDR3 is 16 residues. In nucleotides, the CDR3 is TGTGCCAGCAGCTTGGGGACAGGAGATTCCCACTACGAGCAGTACTTC. Its protein product is CASSLGTGDSHYEQYF.

The chain joins TRBV6-5 to TRBJ1-2, with TRBD1 matching over 7 bases. The CDR3 has 11 residues. Germline CDR1 reads MNHEY; CDR2 reads SVGAGI. V shed 6 bases and J 7 bases; nucleotides not matched to a gene: 2. DNA of the CDR3: TGTGCCAGCAGCCACAGGGGTGGCTACACCTTC. Amino acids: CASSHRGGYTF.

This chain connects TRBV18 to TRBJ1-1, with D unclear. V dropped 1 base and J dropped 1 base, with 4 bases sitting between them. This CDR3 region has 13 residues. The germline gives CDR1 KGHSH, CDR2 LQKENI. In DNA, the CDR3 is TGTGCCAGCTCACCACGACAGAACACTGAAGCTTTCTTT. Translating it yields CASSPRQNTEAFF.

The V call is TRBV10-1, the J call TRBJ2-1; D is uncertain. Germline V gives CDR1 WNHNN, CDR2 SYGVQD (reference sequence). Trimming took 3 bases from V and 0 from J, leaving 12 bases between them. The CDR3 loop spans 16 amino acids. CDR3 protein: CASSEYRSSSYNEQFF. Here the CDR3 DNA reads TGCGCCAGCAGTGAATACCGTTCCTCCTCCTACAATGAGCAGTTCTTC.

The chain recombines TRBV4-1 with TRBJ1-2; unclear D gene. The CDR3 has 15 amino acids. V dropped 4 bases and J dropped 0 bases, with 12 bases sitting between them. Germline loops: CDR1 MGHRA, CDR2 YSYEKL. CDR3 sequence reads: CASSRDGPSNYGYTF. In DNA form, the CDR3 reads TGCGCCAGCAGCCGTGACGGACCTTCTAACTATGGCTACACCTTC.

This clone was detected once. This chain joins TRBV5-6 and TRBJ1-4; D gene ambiguous. The CDR3 runs to 14 residues. Trimming stripped 0 bases from V and 4 bases from J, with 7 bases between. Germline V gene sequence: CDR1 SGHDT, CDR2 YYEEEE. CDR3 residues: CASSLDRLNEKLFF. The CDR3, as DNA: TGTGCCAGCAGCTTGGACAGACTTAATGAAAAACTGTTTTTT.

V is TRBV19 and J is TRBJ2-2, with D tentatively TRBD1 (7 bases). V shed 5 bases and J shed 5 bases, with 12 bases lying between them. The germline CDR1 and CDR2 sequences are LNHDA and SQIVND (reference sequence). This CDR3 contains 14 residues. The CDR3 protein is CASSSQGGTGELFF. The CDR3 coding sequence is TGTGCCAGTAGTTCGCAGGGGGGAACCGGGGAGCTGTTTTTT.

The genes are TRBV14 and TRBJ2-7; tentatively, D is TRBD1 (6 bases). The CDR3 loop spans 14 amino acids. The germline CDR1 and CDR2 sequences are SGHDN and FVKESK. Deletions cut 0 bases from V and 4 bases from J, with 10 bases between. The chain's CDR3 is CASSQEGAYYEQYF. The DNA for the CDR3 is TGTGCCAGCAGCCAAGAGGGGGCGTATTACGAGCAGTACTTC.

The CDR3 region has the DNA TGTGCCAGCAGCACGAGGGTGGAGAACACTGAAGCTTTCTTT. This translates into CASSTRVENTEAFF. The rearrangement uses TRBV28 and TRBJ1-1; the D is unclear. Trimming removed 6 bases at V and 1 base at J, with 12 bases between. This CDR3 spans 14 amino acids. Germline values: CDR1 MDHEN, CDR2 SYDVKM. Looking up the rest from reference TRBV28 and TRBJ1-1 gives the full variable domain: DVKVTQSSRYLVKRTGEKVFLECVQDMDHENMFWYRQDPGLGLRLIYFSYDVKMKEKGDIPEGYSVSREKKERFSLILESASTNQTSMYLCASSTRVENTEAFFGQGTRLTVV.

J is TRBJ2-1 and V is TRBV6-4; 12 bases match TRBD2. Germline V gives CDR1 MRHNA, CDR2 SNTAGT. The CDR3 runs 16 residues. J lost 7 bases, V lost 4 bases, and 8 bases had no gene match. This chain's CDR3 is CASSALGLAGQNEQFF. The CDR3 DNA reads TGTGCCAGCAGTGCCCTTGGACTAGCGGGACAGAATGAGCAGTTCTTC.

The chain has TRBV7-2 and TRBJ1-2; no clear D. This CDR3 is 13 amino acids long. V was cut by 4 bases and J by 4 bases, with 10 bases left in between. Germline values: CDR1 SGHTA, CDR2 FQGNSA. The CDR3 sequence: CASSSRTSYGYTF. The CDR3, as DNA: TGTGCCAGCAGCTCCCGCACTTCCTATGGCTACACCTTC.

The chain uses TRBV27 and TRBJ2-5; D perhaps matches TRBD2 (5 bases). The germline V and J ends were trimmed by 6 bases and 1 base, with 12 bases remaining between them. The CDR3 is 14 amino acids. Germline CDR1 reads MNHEY; CDR2 reads SMNVEV (reference sequence). In DNA form, the CDR3 reads TGTGCCAGCAGCCCGCGTCGGGGCCAAGAGACCCAGTACTTC. The encoded protein is CASSPRRGQETQYF.

The V gene is TRBV7-9, the J gene TRBJ2-7; tentative D call: TRBD1 (5 bases). CDR1 and CDR2 from the germline V gene are SEHNR and FQNEAQ (reference sequence). Trimming cost V 7 bases and J 1 base, with 11 bases left between them. The CDR3 is 13 amino acids. The CDR3 DNA reads as TGTGCCAGCACCTATGACAGTTCCTACGAGCAGTACTTC. As protein: CASTYDSSYEQYF.

J is TRBJ1-2 and V is TRBV9; 8 bases agree with TRBD1. This CDR3 is 15 amino acids long. The trim removed 4 bases at V and 3 bases at J, leaving 8 bases unmatched. The germline V gene has CDR1 SGDLS and CDR2 YYNGEE. Here the CDR3 DNA reads TGTGCCAGCAGCCCTCAGACAGGGGACTACTATGGCTACACCTTC. Translated: CASSPQTGDYYGYTF.

This CDR3 is CASSLHRALDEKLFF. CDR3 bases: TGTGCCAGCAGTTTACACAGGGCTTTGGATGAAAAACTGTTTTTT. The rearrangement uses TRBV27 and TRBJ1-4; TRBD1 is a possible D gene (6 bases). CDR3 length: 15 residues. Germline V CDR1 and CDR2: MNHEY, SMNVEV (reference sequence). The V gene lost 2 bases and the J gene lost 6 bases, with 13 bases spanning the gap.

This rearrangement joins TRBV6-1 to TRBJ2-2; the D is unclear. Trimming took 6 bases from V and 2 from J, leaving 10 bases between them. CDR1 is MNHNS and CDR2 is SASEGT in the germline V gene. This CDR3 is built from 14 residues. In DNA form, the CDR3 reads TGTGCCAGCAGGCACTACCATAACACCGGGGAGCTGTTTTTT. Protein product: CASRHYHNTGELFF.

The chain joins TRBV12-5 to TRBJ1-3; D gene unclear. This CDR3 has 11 residues. V was shortened by 10 bases and J by 4 bases, with 8 bases between the two germline ends. Germline lookup yields CDR1 LGHNT and CDR2 FRNRAP. The CDR3 bases are TGTGCTACCGGGCTCGGAAACACCATATATTTT. This translates into CATGLGNTIYF.